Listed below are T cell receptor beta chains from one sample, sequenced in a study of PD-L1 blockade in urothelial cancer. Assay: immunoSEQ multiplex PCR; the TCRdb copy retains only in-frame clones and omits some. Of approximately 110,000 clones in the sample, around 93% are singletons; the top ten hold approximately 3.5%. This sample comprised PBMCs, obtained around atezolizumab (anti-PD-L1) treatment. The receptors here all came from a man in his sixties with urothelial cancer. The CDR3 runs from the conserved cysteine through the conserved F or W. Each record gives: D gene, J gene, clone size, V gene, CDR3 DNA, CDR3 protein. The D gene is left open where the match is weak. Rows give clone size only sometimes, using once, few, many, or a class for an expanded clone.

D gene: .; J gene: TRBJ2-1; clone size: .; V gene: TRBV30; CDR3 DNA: TGTGCCTGGAGTACAAATAGCGGATATAAATTCTTC; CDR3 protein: CAWSTNSGYKFF
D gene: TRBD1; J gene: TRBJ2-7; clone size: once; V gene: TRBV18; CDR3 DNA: TGTGCCAGCGGACAGGGAACCTACGAGCAGTACTTC; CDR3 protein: CASGQGTYEQYF
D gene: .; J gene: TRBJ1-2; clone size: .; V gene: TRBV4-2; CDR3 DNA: TGTGCCAGCAGCCAAGGGTGGGAGAACTATGGCTACACCTTC; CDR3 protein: CASSQGWENYGYTF
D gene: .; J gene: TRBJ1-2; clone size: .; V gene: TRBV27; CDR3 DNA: TGTGCCAGCAGTCCGCAGGGATATGGCTACACCTTC; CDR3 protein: CASSPQGYGYTF
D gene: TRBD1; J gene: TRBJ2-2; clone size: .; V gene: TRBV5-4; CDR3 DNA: TGTGCCAGCAGCAACCCCGACAGGGGTGACACCGGGGAGCTGTTTTTT; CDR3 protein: CASSNPDRGDTGELFF
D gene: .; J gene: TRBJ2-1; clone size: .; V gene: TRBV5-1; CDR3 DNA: TGCGCCAGCCGTGAGATGGGGGGCTCCTACAATGAGCAGTTCTTC; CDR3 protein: CASREMGGSYNEQFF
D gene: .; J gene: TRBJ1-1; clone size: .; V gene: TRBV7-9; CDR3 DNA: TGTGCCAGCAGCGCCGGGGCGGGGACTGAAGCTTTCTTT; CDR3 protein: CASSAGAGTEAFF
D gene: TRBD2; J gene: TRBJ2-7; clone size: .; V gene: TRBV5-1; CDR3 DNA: TGCGCCAGCAGCTTGCCCCCTAGCGGGAGGGGGACAGCCTCCTACGAGCAGTACTTC; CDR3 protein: CASSLPPSGRGTASYEQYF
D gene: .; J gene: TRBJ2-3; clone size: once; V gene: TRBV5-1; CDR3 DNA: TGCGCCAGCAGGGCTAGCGAGAGCACAGATACGCAGTATTTT; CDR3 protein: CASRASESTDTQYF
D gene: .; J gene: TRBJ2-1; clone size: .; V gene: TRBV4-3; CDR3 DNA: TGCGCCAGCAGCCAACAGAGGAATGAGCAGTTCTTC; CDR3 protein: CASSQQRNEQFF
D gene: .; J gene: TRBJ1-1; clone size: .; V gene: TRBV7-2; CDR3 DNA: TGTGCCAGCAGCCGATTCGGGATGAACACTGAAGCTTTCTTT; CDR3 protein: CASSRFGMNTEAFF
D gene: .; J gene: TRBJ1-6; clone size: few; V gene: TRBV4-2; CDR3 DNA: TGTGCCACGGGACACAATAATTCACCCCTCCACTTT; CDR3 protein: CATGHNNSPLHF
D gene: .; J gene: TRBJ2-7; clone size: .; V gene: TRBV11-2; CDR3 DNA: TGTGCCAGCAGCTCTCCGGGAACTTTAAGCTACGAGCAGTACTTC; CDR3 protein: CASSSPGTLSYEQYF
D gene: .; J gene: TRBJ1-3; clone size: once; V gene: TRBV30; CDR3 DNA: TGTGCCTGGAGTACGGACTCCTCTGGAAACACCATATATTTT; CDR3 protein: CAWSTDSSGNTIYF
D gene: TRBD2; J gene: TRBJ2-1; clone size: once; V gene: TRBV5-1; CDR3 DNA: TGCGCCAGCAGCGATCTAGCGGGGGGGGGTGGTGAGCAGTTCTTC; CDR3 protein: CASSDLAGGGGEQFF
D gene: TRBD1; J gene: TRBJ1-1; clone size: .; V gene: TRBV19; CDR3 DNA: TGTGCCAGTAGTTCGGGGGACAGGCTGAACACTGAAGCTTTCTTT; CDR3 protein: CASSSGDRLNTEAFF
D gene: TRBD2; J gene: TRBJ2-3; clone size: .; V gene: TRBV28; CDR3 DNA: TGTGCCAGCAGATCTAGCGGAATGGCAGATACGCAGTATTTT; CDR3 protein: CASRSSGMADTQYF
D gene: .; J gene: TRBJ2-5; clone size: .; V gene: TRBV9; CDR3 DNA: TGTGCCAGCAGCGGAGTCACAGGGTACCAAGAGACCCAGTACTTC; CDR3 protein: CASSGVTGYQETQYF
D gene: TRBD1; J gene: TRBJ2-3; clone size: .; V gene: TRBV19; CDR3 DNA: TGTGCCAGTAGTTCCACATCCGGGGACAGGGTGTCAGATACGCAGTATTTT; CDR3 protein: CASSSTSGDRVSDTQYF
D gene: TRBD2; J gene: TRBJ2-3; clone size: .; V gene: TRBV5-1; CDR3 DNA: TGCGCCAGCAGCTTCGGGCGGGGGGCTCCAGATACGCAGTATTTT; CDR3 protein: CASSFGRGAPDTQYF
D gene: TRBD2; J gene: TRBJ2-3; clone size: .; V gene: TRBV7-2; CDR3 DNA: TGTGCCAGCAGCCGCGGCGGGGCTAGCGGGGGGTCGAATACGCAGTATTTT; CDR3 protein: CASSRGGASGGSNTQYF
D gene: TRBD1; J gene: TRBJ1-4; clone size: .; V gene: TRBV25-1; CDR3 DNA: TGTGCCAGCGGGGACAGGGCCACTAATGAAAAACTGTTTTTT; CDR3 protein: CASGDRATNEKLFF
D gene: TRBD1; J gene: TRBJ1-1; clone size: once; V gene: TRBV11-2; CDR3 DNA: TGTGCCAGCAGCGGTACACTTTCGGGACAGGGTTCTTCTTTCTTT; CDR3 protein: CASSGTLSGQGSSFF
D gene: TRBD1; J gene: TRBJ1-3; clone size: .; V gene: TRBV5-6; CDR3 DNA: TGTGCCAGCAGCGCAGGACAGGGATTCTCTGGAAACACCATATATTTT; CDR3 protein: CASSAGQGFSGNTIYF
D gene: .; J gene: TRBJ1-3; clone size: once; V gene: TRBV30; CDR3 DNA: TGTGCCTGGAGCAAGAAACGCGCTGGAAACACCATATATTTT; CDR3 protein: CAWSKKRAGNTIYF
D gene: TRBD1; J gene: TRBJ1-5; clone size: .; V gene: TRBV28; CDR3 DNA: TGTGCCAGCAGGAAGGTAACAGGGGGGACTCTCATAACGAATCAGCCCCAGCATTTT; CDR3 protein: CASRKVTGGTLITNQPQHF
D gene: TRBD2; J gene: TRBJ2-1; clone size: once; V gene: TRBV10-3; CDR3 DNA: TGTGCCATCAGTGGGACTAGCGGGGGAAATGAGCAGTTCTTC; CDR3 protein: CAISGTSGGNEQFF
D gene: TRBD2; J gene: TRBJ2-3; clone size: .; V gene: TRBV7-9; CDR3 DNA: TGTGCCAGCAGCTTACTGTCTAGCGGGAGGACTGGGGCAGATACGCAGTATTTT; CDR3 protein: CASSLLSSGRTGADTQYF
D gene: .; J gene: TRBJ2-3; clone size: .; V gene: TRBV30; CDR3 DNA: TGTGCCTGGAGTGTGTCGGGGATCACAGATACGCAGTATTTT; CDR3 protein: CAWSVSGITDTQYF
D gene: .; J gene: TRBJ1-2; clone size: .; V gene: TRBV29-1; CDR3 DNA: TGCAGCGTTGTGCGGGGGGGTCAGGATGGCTACACCTTC; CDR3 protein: CSVVRGGQDGYTF
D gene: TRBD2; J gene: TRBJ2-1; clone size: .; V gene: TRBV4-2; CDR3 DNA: TGTGCCAGCAGCCAAGTGTCTAGCGGGAGCTACAATGAGCAGTTCTTC; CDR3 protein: CASSQVSSGSYNEQFF
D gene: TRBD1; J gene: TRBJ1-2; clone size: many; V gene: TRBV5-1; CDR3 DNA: TGCGCCAGCAGCCCGGGACAGGCCCGATATGGCTACACCTTC; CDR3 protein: CASSPGQARYGYTF
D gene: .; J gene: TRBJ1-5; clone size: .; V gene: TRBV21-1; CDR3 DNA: TGTGCCAGATCCAAAGAACAAACAGGACAGCTATATCAGCCCCAGCATTTT; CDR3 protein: CARSKEQTGQLYQPQHF
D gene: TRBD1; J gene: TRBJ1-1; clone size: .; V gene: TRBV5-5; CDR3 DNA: TGTGCCAGCAGCTCATTTCCCGGGACAGGGAGAACTGAAGCTTTCTTT; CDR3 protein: CASSSFPGTGRTEAFF
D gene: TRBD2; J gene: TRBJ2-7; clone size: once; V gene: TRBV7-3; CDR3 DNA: TGTGCCAGCAGCTCTTACGGCGGGGGGCACTACGAGCAGTACTTC; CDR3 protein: CASSSYGGGHYEQYF
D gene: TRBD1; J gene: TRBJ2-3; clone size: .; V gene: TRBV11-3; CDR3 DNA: TGTGCCAGCAGCTCATACCCCGGACAGGGGGAAGCAGATACGCAGTATTTT; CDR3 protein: CASSSYPGQGEADTQYF
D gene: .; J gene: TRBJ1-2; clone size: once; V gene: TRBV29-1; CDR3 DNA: TGCAGCGCTGAGGGCTTCGGTGGCTACACCTTC; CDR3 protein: CSAEGFGGYTF
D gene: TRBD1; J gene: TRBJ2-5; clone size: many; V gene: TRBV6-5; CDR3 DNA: TGTGCCAGCAGTTACTCGAGGGACAGGGGGCAAGAGACCCAGTACTTC; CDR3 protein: CASSYSRDRGQETQYF
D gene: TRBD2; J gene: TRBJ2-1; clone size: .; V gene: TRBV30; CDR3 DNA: TGTGCCTCAACTAGCGGGGGATACAATGAGCAGTTCTTC; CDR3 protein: CASTSGGYNEQFF
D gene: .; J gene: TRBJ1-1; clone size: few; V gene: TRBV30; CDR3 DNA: TGTGCCTGCTTGCCAGGGTTGGGTAAAGCTTTCTTT; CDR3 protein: CACLPGLGKAFF
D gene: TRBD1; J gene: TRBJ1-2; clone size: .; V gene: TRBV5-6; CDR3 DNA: TGTGCCAGCAGCTTGGTACAGGGGGGCGGCTACACCTTC; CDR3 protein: CASSLVQGGGYTF
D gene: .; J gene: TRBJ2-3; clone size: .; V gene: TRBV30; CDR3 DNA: TGTGCCTGGAAGAAGGCCGGAGGGTACACAGATACGCAGTATTTT; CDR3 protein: CAWKKAGGYTDTQYF
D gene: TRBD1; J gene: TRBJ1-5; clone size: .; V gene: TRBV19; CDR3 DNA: TGTGCCAGTAGTACCTTGGGACAGAATAGCAATCAGCCCCAGCATTTT; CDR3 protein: CASSTLGQNSNQPQHF
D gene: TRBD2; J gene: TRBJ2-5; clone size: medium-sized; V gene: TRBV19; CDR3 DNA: TGTGCCAGTAGTATCCTTGCGGGAGGAGTGAAGACCCAGTACTTC; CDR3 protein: CASSILAGGVKTQYF
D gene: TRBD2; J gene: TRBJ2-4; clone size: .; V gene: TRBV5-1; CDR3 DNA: TGCGCCAGCAGCAGCTTGGGAGGGCGTCGGATAGCCAAAAACATTCAGTACTTC; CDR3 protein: CASSSLGGRRIAKNIQYF
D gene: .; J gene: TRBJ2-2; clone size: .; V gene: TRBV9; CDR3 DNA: TGTGCCAGCAGCCCCGACCCGGGACATAACACCGGGGAGCTGTTTTTT; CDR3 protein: CASSPDPGHNTGELFF
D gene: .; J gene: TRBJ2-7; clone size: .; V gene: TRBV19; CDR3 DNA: TGTGCCAGTAGTCAGGGTAAGGTCTACGAGCAGTACTTC; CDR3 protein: CASSQGKVYEQYF
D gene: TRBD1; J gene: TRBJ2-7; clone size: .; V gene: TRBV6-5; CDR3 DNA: TGTGCCAGCAGTGTAGACAGGGGGGGCTCCTACGAGCAGTACTTC; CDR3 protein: CASSVDRGGSYEQYF
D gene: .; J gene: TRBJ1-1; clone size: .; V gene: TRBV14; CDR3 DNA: TGTGCCAGCAGCCAGGGCAGAAGCATGAACACTGAAGCTTTCTTT; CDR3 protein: CASSQGRSMNTEAFF
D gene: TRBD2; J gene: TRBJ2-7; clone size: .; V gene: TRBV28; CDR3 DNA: TGTGCCAGCAGTTTGACTAGCGGGAGATACGAGCAGTACTTC; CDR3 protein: CASSLTSGRYEQYF
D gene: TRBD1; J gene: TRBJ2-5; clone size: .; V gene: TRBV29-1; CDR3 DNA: TGCAGCGTTGGGAAGACAGGGGGCACAGAGACCCAGTACTTC; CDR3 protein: CSVGKTGGTETQYF
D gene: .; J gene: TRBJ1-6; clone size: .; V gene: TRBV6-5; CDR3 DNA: TGTGCCAGCAGTGCTTCCATGGGGGGCCTCCACTTT; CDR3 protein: CASSASMGGLHF
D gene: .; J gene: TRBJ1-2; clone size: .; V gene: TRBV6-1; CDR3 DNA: TGTGCCAGCAGTGAAGACATTTGGGTCCGAGGCAATGGCTACACCTTC; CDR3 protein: CASSEDIWVRGNGYTF